Shown below are 23 T cell receptor beta chains from a single sample sequenced in a study of T cell responses to AZD1222 COVID-19 vaccine. Assay used: immunoSEQ multiplex PCR; TCRdb lists only in-frame clones, some missing. The sample lists some 150,000 clones, approximately 92% occurring once. The material was peripheral blood, obtained on day 0 of AZD1222 vaccination. The receptor set was obtained from an adult in good health.

The chain links TRBV27 to TRBJ2-1; no clear D. Per germline, CDR1 MNHEY and CDR2 SMNVEV (reference sequence). Trimming pared 4 bases from V and 5 bases from J, leaving 12 bases between. This CDR3 is 14 amino acids long. The CDR3 protein is CASSYSPRDNEQFF. The DNA for the CDR3 is TGTGCCAGCAGTTATAGCCCCCGGGACAATGAGCAGTTCTTC.

This clone was recorded once. The chain links TRBV5-4 to TRBJ2-7, with TRBD2 matching 9 bases. Germline-derived CDR1 and CDR2 are SGHNT and YYREEE (reference sequence). The V segment lost 0 bases and the J segment 3 bases; nucleotides outside the gene matches: 4. The CDR3 spans 15 residues. The CDR3 nucleotides are TGTGCCAGCAGCTTGGAGGGCGGGAGGGACTACGAGCAGTACTTC. Its translation is CASSLEGGRDYEQYF.

This chain links TRBV5-4 with TRBJ2-1; D gene ambiguous. CDR3 size: 15 residues. The ends were cut back, 0 bases at V and 0 bases at J, with 7 bases in the middle. Germline CDR1 SGHNT, CDR2 YYREEE (reference sequence). CDR3 residues: CASSLDSSSYNEQFF. CDR3 DNA sequence: TGTGCCAGCAGCTTGGACTCCAGCTCCTACAATGAGCAGTTCTTC. The full variable domain, completed using reference TRBV5-4 and TRBJ2-1, is ETGVTQSPTHLIKTRGQQVTLRCSSQSGHNTVSWYQQALGQGPQFIFQYYREEENGRGNFPPRFSGLQFPNYSSELNVNALELDDSALYLCASSLDSSSYNEQFFGPGTRLTVL.

The chain is built from TRBV28 and TRBJ1-1; D gene ambiguous. Germline V gene sequence: CDR1 MDHEN, CDR2 SYDVKM. V was pared by 1 base and J by 3 bases, with 15 bases between. This CDR3 is 16 amino acids long. The CDR3 bases are TGTGCCAGCAGTTTATACGCCCTTAAGGTAGACACTGAAGCTTTCTTT. Its protein product is CASSLYALKVDTEAFF.

This CDR3 reads CASSPGQRGEKLFF. Here the CDR3 DNA reads TGTGCCAGCAGCCCGGGACAGCGGGGTGAAAAACTGTTTTTT. The chain combines TRBV7-9 with TRBJ1-4, with TRBD1 matching 7 bases. Germline loops: CDR1 SEHNR, CDR2 FQNEAQ (reference sequence). The V gene end was trimmed by 5 bases and the J gene end by 7 bases; junction bases not matched to a gene: 7. The CDR3 consists of 14 residues. The complete variable domain, with remaining parts taken from reference TRBV7-9 and TRBJ1-4, reads DTGVSQNPRHKITKRGQNVTFRCDPISEHNRLYWYRQTLGQGPEFLTYFQNEAQLEKSRLLSDRFSAERPKGSFSTLEIQRTEQGDSAMYLCASSPGQRGEKLFFGSGTQLSVL.

V usage is TRBV4-2 and J usage is TRBJ1-1; D is unclear. V dropped 1 base and J dropped 1 base, with 4 bases sitting between them. The CDR3 consists of 13 residues. Germline CDR1 LGHNA, CDR2 YNFKEQ. In DNA, the CDR3 is TGTGCCAGCAGCCAAGTCAGGAACACTGAAGCTTTCTTT. This translates into CASSQVRNTEAFF.

J is TRBJ1-2 and V is TRBV10-3; a possible D gene is TRBD1 (6 bases). The germline gives CDR1 ENHRY, CDR2 SYGVKD. CDR3 length: 16 amino acids. The ends were cut back, 10 bases at V and 0 bases at J, with 21 bases in the middle. The CDR3 DNA follows: TGTGCCAACAACGAAGGGGGGCAAGGGGCTAACTATGGCTACACCTTC. Protein product: CANNEGGQGANYGYTF.

The CDR3: CASRPWTGGNQPQHF. In DNA, the CDR3 is TGTGCCAGCCGCCCTTGGACAGGGGGCAATCAGCCCCAGCATTTT. The chain carries TRBV2 and TRBJ1-5; TRBD1 agrees at 9 bases. The J segment lost 2 bases and the V segment lost 8 bases, leaving 7 bases of the junction unmatched. Per the germline V gene, CDR1 is SNHLY and CDR2 is FYNNEI. The CDR3 spans 15 residues.

The V call is TRBV5-4, the J call TRBJ2-2, with TRBD2 matching 12 bases. CDR1 SGHNT and CDR2 YYREEE come from the germline V gene (reference sequence). The trim removed 1 base at V and 8 bases at J, leaving 0 bases unmatched. CDR3 length equals 14 residues. The DNA of the CDR3 is TGTGCCAGCAGCTTGACTAGCGGGAGGGGGGAGCTGTTTTTT. The encoded protein is CASSLTSGRGELFF.

The rearrangement links TRBV7-9 to TRBJ2-5; D possibly corresponds to TRBD1 (5 bases). Germline CDR1 and CDR2: SEHNR and FQNEAQ (reference sequence). The V end was cut by 6 bases, the J end by 5 bases, with 13 bases between. CDR3 length equals 13 residues. The CDR3 loop reads CASRYQGGETQYF. CDR3 nucleotides: TGTGCCAGCAGGTATCAGGGTGGGGAGACCCAGTACTTC.

The V and J genes are TRBV29-1 and TRBJ2-7; no definite D call. The CDR3 length is 13 residues. CDR1 is SQVTM, CDR2 ANQGSEA, per germline. V lost 4 bases and J lost 3, with 13 bases in between. The CDR3 nucleotides read TGCAGCGTTGGGCCAGCAAACTTCTACGAGCAGTACTTC. It is translated as CSVGPANFYEQYF.

The rearrangement links TRBV5-6 to TRBJ1-2; TRBD1 matches at 9 bases. Germline CDR1 and CDR2: SGHDT and YYEEEE. V lost 6 bases, J lost 5 bases, and 8 bases stayed unmatched. This CDR3 spans 14 amino acids. The CDR3 DNA sequence: TGTGCCAGCACCAGACAGGGGGGAACTTATGGCTACACCTTC. Protein: CASTRQGGTYGYTF.

The CDR3 sequence: CASSPLAGGIGGYTF. The CDR3 DNA sequence: TGTGCCAGCAGTCCTCTAGCAGGGGGCATCGGTGGCTACACCTTC. The chain has TRBV27 and TRBJ1-2; 8 bases line up with TRBD1. Trimming cost V 5 bases and J 7 bases; bases outside gene matches: 12. The germline V gene encodes CDR1 MNHEY and CDR2 SMNVEV (reference sequence). This CDR3 contains 15 residues.

This chain connects TRBV11-3 to TRBJ2-1; TRBD2 might be the D (5 bases). This CDR3 region has 14 residues. V was pared by 2 bases and J by 9 bases, with 14 bases between. Germline-derived CDR1 and CDR2 are SGHNT and YENEEA. Written as DNA, the CDR3 is TGTGCCAGCAGCTTAAAGGGTAGCGAGGGTGAGCAGTTCTTC. Protein product: CASSLKGSEGEQFF.

The chain combines TRBV5-1 with TRBJ2-1; D tentatively fits TRBD1 or TRBD2 (5 bases each). The V gene's germline CDR1 is SGHRS and CDR2 YFSETQ. V was cut by 0 bases and J by 2 bases, with 15 bases left in between. This CDR3 comprises 17 residues. This CDR3 reads CASSLASGANAYNEQFF. The CDR3 DNA is TGCGCCAGCAGCTTGGCCTCCGGGGCTAACGCCTACAATGAGCAGTTCTTC.

The chain has TRBV10-3 and TRBJ1-1, with D perhaps TRBD1 (6 bases). Trimming removed 8 bases from V and 6 bases from J, with 10 bases in between. The CDR3 consists of 11 residues. The germline gives CDR1 ENHRY, CDR2 SYGVKD. Here the CDR3 DNA reads TGTGCCATCGATGCAGGGGCTGAAGCTTTCTTT. Its protein is CAIDAGAEAFF.

The genes are TRBV4-1 and TRBJ2-7; D is undetermined. Germline lookup yields CDR1 MGHRA and CDR2 YSYEKL. The CDR3 sequence is 14 residues long. Trimming stripped 0 bases from V and 4 bases from J, with 10 bases between. The CDR3 is CASSQDEGRYEQYF. CDR3 nucleotide sequence: TGCGCCAGCAGCCAAGATGAAGGCAGATACGAGCAGTACTTC.

The V call is TRBV7-6, the J call TRBJ1-1; D is perhaps TRBD1 (6 bases). CDR1 and CDR2 (germline): SGHVS, FNYEAQ. V dropped 2 bases and J dropped 3 bases, with 10 bases sitting between them. The CDR3 is made up of 14 amino acids. The CDR3, as DNA: TGTGCCAGCAGCTTACAGGGGCGCGACACTGAAGCTTTCTTT. Amino acid sequence: CASSLQGRDTEAFF.

The chain recombines TRBV6-5 with TRBJ2-3; TRBD2 aligns across 7 bases. After removal of 6 bases from V and 4 bases from J, the junction contained 4 bases not matched to a gene. Germline CDR1 reads MNHEY; CDR2 reads SVGAGI. The CDR3 sequence is 13 residues long. CDR3: CASRMGRADTQYF. The CDR3 region has the DNA TGTGCCAGCAGAATGGGGAGGGCAGATACGCAGTATTTT.

This clone has only one observation. This chain joins TRBV19 and TRBJ2-1; 10 bases align to TRBD2. The germline gives CDR1 LNHDA, CDR2 SQIVND (reference sequence). With 3 bases clipped from V and 7 bases from J, the junction kept 6 bases outside the gene matches. The CDR3 consists of 15 residues. The CDR3 sequence: CASSMASGRVNEQFF. CDR3 coding DNA: TGTGCCAGTAGTATGGCTAGCGGGAGAGTTAATGAGCAGTTCTTC.

V gene TRBV3-1 (or the pseudogene TRBV3-2) combines with J gene TRBJ2-5; 10 bases are a match to TRBD2. The CDR3 is 16 residues long. Germline V gives CDR1 LGHDT, CDR2 YNNKEL (reference sequence). With 1 base clipped from V and 5 bases from J, the junction kept 7 bases outside the gene matches. The CDR3 region has the DNA TGTGCCAGCAGCCAAGTCCCTAGCGGGAGTGGGGAGACCCAGTACTTC. As protein: CASSQVPSGSGETQYF.

The chain has TRBV20-1 and TRBJ2-3; 10 positions agree with TRBD2. V lost 3 bases to trimming and J lost 4 bases; unmatched junction nucleotides: 4. CDR1 is DFQATT and CDR2 is SNEGSKA in the germline V gene (reference sequence). This CDR3 region has 14 residues. As DNA, the CDR3 is TGCAGTGCTAGTCGCCTAGCGGGAGCAGATACGCAGTATTTT. It specifies CSASRLAGADTQYF.

This chain connects TRBV4-1 to TRBJ1-1; D might be TRBD1 (5 bases). This CDR3 is built from 17 residues. CDR1 is MGHRA and CDR2 is YSYEKL in the germline V gene. Trimming stripped 2 bases from V and 4 bases from J, with 20 bases between. The CDR3 region has the DNA TGCGCCAGCAGCCAACTGCGAACAGGCCAAGGGACCACTGAAGCTTTCTTT. Translation: CASSQLRTGQGTTEAFF.